The 30 T cell receptor beta chains in this list originate from one sample, sequenced in a study of spatial heterogeneity in lung cancer. TCRdb processed the 5' RACE reads anew with MiXCR; each CDR3 protein has one entry. Of 85,000 to 100,000 distinct CDR3 sequences in the sample, roughly 19% are singletons; the top ten hold just over 20%. The time point here: blood at routine non-recurrence follow-up after resection. The sample consisted of PBMCs, taken at follow-up. The receptors were gathered from a male donor with early-stage non-small cell lung cancer.

The chain recombines TRBV11-2 with TRBJ2-3, with 15 positions matching TRBD2. V dropped 4 bases and J dropped 5; count of bases not matched to a gene: 1. CDR1 and CDR2 from the germline V gene are SGHAT and FQNNGV. CDR3 size: 15 residues. CDR3 residues: CASSWTSGGGDTQYF. The DNA of the CDR3 is TGTGCCAGCAGCTGGACTAGCGGGGGGGGAGATACGCAGTATTTT.

The CDR3 reads CASSMLWTGRTGANVLTF. As DNA, the CDR3 is TGTGCCAGCAGCATGCTTTGGACAGGGAGAACTGGGGCCAACGTCCTGACTTTC. The chain is built from TRBV21-1 and TRBJ2-6; TRBD1 is the table's D call and was not checked against the DNA. TRBV21-1 is annotated as a pseudogene. CDR3 length equals 18 residues.

This chain links TRBV5-1 with TRBJ2-1; 7 bases map to TRBD1. The CDR3 length is 15 residues. The V gene's germline CDR1 is SGHRS and CDR2 YFSETQ. With V trimmed by 1 base and J by 4 bases, 5 bases remained unmatched. CDR3 bases: TGCGCCAGCAGCTTGCGCGGACAGGAGTACAATGAGCAGTTCTTC. This codes for CASSLRGQEYNEQFF.

This clonotype was seen many times. The chain employs TRBV15 and TRBJ2-5; 7 bases are a match to TRBD2. The CDR3 contains 15 residues. Trimming cost V 2 bases and J 4 bases; bases outside gene matches: 7. Looked up from germline, CDR1 is LNHNV and CDR2 is YYDKDF (reference sequence). As DNA, the CDR3 is TGTGCCACCAGCAGATCGCTAGCGGTGGGAGAGACCCAGTACTTC. This encodes CATSRSLAVGETQYF.

This clonotype showed up just a few times. The rearrangement uses TRBV15 and TRBJ2-3; 8 bases line up with TRBD2. This CDR3 comprises 15 residues. Germline values: CDR1 LNHNV, CDR2 YYDKDF (reference sequence). V lost 0 bases to trimming and J lost 8 bases; unmatched junction nucleotides: 7. The DNA for the CDR3 is TGTGCCACCAGCAGAGATCTCAGCGGGAGTGGTACGCAGTATTTT. The encoded protein is CATSRDLSGSGTQYF.

The chain uses TRBV5-1 and TRBJ2-1; 9 nucleotides match TRBD1. This CDR3 is built from 16 residues. The V segment lost 2 bases and the J segment 4 bases; nucleotides outside the gene matches: 7. Germline CDR1 is SGHRS and CDR2 is YFSETQ. As DNA, the CDR3 is TGCGCCAGCAGCTTAAGTCCCGGGACAGGGTACAATGAGCAGTTCTTC. Protein product: CASSLSPGTGYNEQFF.

The chain couples TRBV3-1 to TRBJ2-1; the D gene is possibly TRBD2 (5 bases). Germline CDR1 reads LGHDT; CDR2 reads YNNKEL (reference sequence). The V gene lost 4 bases and the J gene lost 8 bases, with 9 bases spanning the gap. The CDR3 runs 12 residues. The CDR3, as DNA: TGTGCCAGCAGCCGGTTCGGGGATGAGCAGTTCTTC. It yields the protein CASSRFGDEQFF.

This clonotype came up many times. The chain uses TRBV29-1 and TRBJ2-7, with 7 nucleotides matching TRBD1. Unmatched junction bases numbered 9, after V lost 6 bases and J lost 7 bases. The germline V gene has CDR1 SQVTM and CDR2 ANQGSEA. This CDR3 is built from 12 residues. CDR3 sequence reads: CSVMDRIGEQYV. Here the CDR3 DNA reads TGCAGCGTAATGGACAGGATCGGTGAGCAGTACGTC.

This clonotype was picked up a small number of times. The chain recombines TRBV5-1 with TRBJ2-5, with TRBD1 matching over 9 bases. Germline V gene lookup returns CDR1 SGHRS and CDR2 YFSETQ. V was pared by 5 bases and J by 0 bases, with 11 bases of the junction left unmatched. The CDR3 totals 17 residues. CDR3 sequence reads: CASRSAATGGYQETQYF. DNA of the CDR3: TGCGCCAGCAGGTCGGCGGCGACAGGGGGTTACCAAGAGACCCAGTACTTC.

V and J are TRBV5-1 and TRBJ2-6, with D hard to call. The CDR3 consists of 15 residues. The V and J ends lost 0 bases and 1 base respectively, with 5 bases between them. The germline gives CDR1 SGHRS, CDR2 YFSETQ. The CDR3 sequence: CASSLAASGANVLTF. DNA for the CDR3: TGCGCCAGCAGCTTGGCTGCGTCTGGGGCCAACGTCCTGACTTTC.

This chain links TRBV20-1 with TRBJ2-1; 10 bases match TRBD2. Germline V gene sequence: CDR1 DFQATT, CDR2 SNEGSKA (reference sequence). V lost 5 bases, J lost 8 bases, and 15 bases stayed unmatched. This CDR3 is built from 16 residues. In DNA, the CDR3 is TGCAGTGCTCCTCTAGACACTAGCGGGGATCCCTATGAGCAGTTCTTC. Translating it yields CSAPLDTSGDPYEQFF.

The CDR3 reads CASSKTYGGTEAFF. The CDR3 DNA sequence: TGTGCCAGCAGTAAGACCTACGGCGGCACTGAAGCTTTCTTT. The V call is TRBV6-5, the J call TRBJ1-1; D not resolved. Germline V gene sequence: CDR1 MNHEY, CDR2 SVGAGI. V was pared by 5 bases and J by 4 bases, with 14 bases between. CDR3 length equals 14 residues.

Only a few counts were recorded for this clonotype. The rearrangement uses TRBV29-1 and TRBJ1-1; perhaps TRBD1 as D (5 bases). V lost 5 bases and J lost 0, with 13 bases in between. This CDR3 region has 14 residues. CDR1 is SQVTM and CDR2 is ANQGSEA in the germline V gene. The CDR3 protein is CSVNQGGMNTEAFF. CDR3 DNA: TGCAGCGTTAACCAGGGCGGAATGAACACTGAAGCTTTCTTT.

This clonotype was counted between two and nine times. The chain links TRBV20-1 to TRBJ2-1; the match to TRBD1 covers 9 bases. The trim removed 0 bases at V and 7 bases at J, leaving 7 bases unmatched. The CDR3 covers 15 residues. Germline V gene sequence: CDR1 DFQATT, CDR2 SNEGSKA (reference sequence). CDR3: CSARDPGQGWNEQFF. The CDR3 DNA is TGCAGTGCTAGAGATCCCGGACAGGGGTGGAATGAGCAGTTCTTC.

Comments on this clonotype: The junction departs from germline at one end; a sequencing error may be responsible. V is TRBV11-2 and J is TRBJ2-2; D might be TRBD2 (6 bases). This CDR3 has 16 residues. The germline gives CDR1 SGHAT, CDR2 FQNNGV. This chain's CDR3 is CASSSWAGPNTGEPFF. CDR3 in DNA: TGTGCCAGCAGCTCGTGGGCGGGACCGAACACCGGGGAGCCGTTTTTT.

This clonotype was seen more than once but under ten times. The chain couples TRBV5-4 to TRBJ1-1, with D tentatively TRBD1 (5 bases). Germline-derived CDR1 and CDR2 are SGHNT and YYREEE (reference sequence). This CDR3 comprises 14 residues. Trimming left V 4 bases short and J 3 bases short, with 13 bases between. CDR3 loop: CASSVRRGYTEAFF. CDR3 DNA: TGTGCCAGCAGCGTCCGGCGGGGGTACACTGAAGCTTTCTTT.

In its sample, this clonotype was seen a few times. The rearrangement uses TRBV5-1 and TRBJ2-5, with D perhaps given as TRBD1 or TRBD2 (6 bases each). The CDR3 is made up of 16 amino acids. The V gene's germline CDR1 is SGHRS and CDR2 YFSETQ. V was cut by 1 base and J by 5 bases, with 18 bases left in between. The CDR3 DNA sequence: TGCGCCAGCAGCTTGCCCTCGGGGGCTGGGGGCGAGACCCAGTACTTC. Its protein is CASSLPSGAGGETQYF.

A few counts support this clonotype. The genes are TRBV20-1 and TRBJ1-1, with a possible D match to TRBD1 (5 bases). Germline CDR1 and CDR2: DFQATT and SNEGSKA (reference sequence). Trimming stripped 3 bases from V and 1 base from J, with 18 bases between. The CDR3 consists of 16 residues. CDR3 residues: CSASHPIGASNTEAFF. The DNA of the CDR3 is TGCAGTGCTAGTCACCCCATAGGGGCGTCGAACACTGAAGCTTTCTTT.

This clonotype was seen only a few times. This sequence joins TRBV18 and TRBJ2-5; unclear D gene. The CDR3 contains 16 residues. CDR1 and CDR2 (germline): KGHSH, LQKENI. Trimming removed 6 bases from V and 5 bases from J, with 22 bases in between. For the CDR3, the DNA is TGTGCCAGCTCCTTGACGTGGGGAAATTGGAACGAGACCCAGTACTTC. Protein product: CASSLTWGNWNETQYF.

Many counts were recorded for this clonotype. The genes are TRBV4-3 and TRBJ1-5, with a weak D call TRBD1 (5 bases). Trimming pared 0 bases from V and 3 bases from J, leaving 12 bases between. The length of the CDR3 is 16 residues. Germline loops: CDR1 LGHNA, CDR2 YSLEER. CDR3 amino acids: CASSQDLIRDNQPQHF. CDR3 nucleotide sequence: TGCGCCAGCAGCCAAGATCTTATCAGGGACAATCAGCCCCAGCATTTT.

This clonotype appeared once. This sequence joins TRBV27 and TRBJ2-3; unclear D gene. Trimming took 0 bases from V and 8 from J, leaving 12 bases between them. The CDR3 is 14 amino acids. Germline V gene sequence: CDR1 MNHEY, CDR2 SMNVEV (reference sequence). CDR3 residues: CASSLSLGIGTQYF. CDR3 bases: TGTGCCAGCAGTTTATCGCTGGGGATAGGTACGCAGTATTTT.

This clonotype was picked up a small number of times. CDR3 bases: TGCAGTGCGGTATCCTTAAGCCAGGGGAGCTCCTACGAGCAGTACGTC. The encoded protein is CSAVSLSQGSSYEQYV. The chain recombines TRBV20-1 with TRBJ2-7, with D perhaps matching TRBD1 (6 bases). The V end was cut by 6 bases, the J end by 0 bases, with 21 bases between. This CDR3 has 16 residues. CDR1 is DFQATT and CDR2 is SNEGSKA in the germline V gene (reference sequence).

V usage is TRBV10-2 and J usage is TRBJ1-5; D is possibly TRBD1 (5 bases). CDR1 and CDR2 (germline): WSHSY, SAAADI. The CDR3 loop spans 13 amino acids. The V end was cut by 5 bases, the J end by 6 bases, with 11 bases between. For the CDR3, the DNA is TGCGCCAGCAGTCCGGCCGGGGGTCAGCCCCAGCATTTT. Translation: CASSPAGGQPQHF.

This clonotype was picked up a small number of times. The V gene is TRBV7-2, the J gene TRBJ2-1; 11 bases align to TRBD2. V was clipped by 1 base and J by 9 bases; unmatched bases: 14. The CDR3 is 18 residues long. Germline V gene lookup returns CDR1 SGHTA and CDR2 FQGNSA. The CDR3 sequence is CASSLDPSGGRWRSEQFF. The CDR3 DNA follows: TGTGCCAGCAGCTTAGATCCTAGCGGGGGGAGGTGGCGCAGTGAGCAGTTCTTC.

The CDR3 spells CASSPGQGLYEQFF. The CDR3 coding sequence is TGTGCCAGTAGTCCGGGACAGGGTTTATATGAGCAGTTCTTC. This chain uses TRBV19 with TRBJ2-1; 9 bases align to TRBD1. J lost 8 bases, V lost 5 bases, and 7 bases had no gene match. The CDR3 is 14 amino acids. Germline V gives CDR1 LNHDA, CDR2 SQIVND (reference sequence).

V and J are TRBV5-1 and TRBJ1-6, with 7 nucleotides matching TRBD1. Germline trimming cut 4 bases from V and 5 bases from J; bases unmatched to any gene: 3. The germline V gene has CDR1 SGHRS and CDR2 YFSETQ. CDR3 length: 14 residues. CDR3 bases: TGCGCCAGCAGCCCGGGACAGCATAATTCACCCCTCCACTTT. Its translation is CASSPGQHNSPLHF.

The rearrangement links TRBV20-1 to TRBJ2-5; no reliable D call. CDR1 and CDR2 (germline): DFQATT, SNEGSKA (reference sequence). Trimming stripped 3 bases from V and 0 bases from J, with 11 bases between. This CDR3 is built from 14 residues. The CDR3 is CSASGLPYQETQYF. CDR3 nucleotides: TGCAGTGCTAGCGGGCTCCCCTACCAAGAGACCCAGTACTTC.

Of note for this clonotype: Sequence at one end of the junction differs from germline and may be a read error. This chain uses TRBV10-1 with TRBJ1-3; D is possibly TRBD1 (6 bases). Germline V gives CDR1 WNHNN, CDR2 SYGVQD (reference sequence). CDR3 length: 16 amino acids. Written as DNA, the CDR3 is TGCGCCAGCAGTGTGAACAGGGCAAGCTCTGGAATCACCATATATTTT. Its translation: CASSVNRASSGITIYF.

The chain links TRBV24-1 to TRBJ2-5; a possible D gene is TRBD1 (6 bases). There are 14 residues in the CDR3. The germline CDR1 and CDR2 sequences are KGHDR and SFDVKD. V lost 2 bases and J 9 bases, leaving 15 bases between the germline ends. CDR3 sequence reads: CATSDSQGLRAQYF. In DNA form, the CDR3 reads TGTGCCACCAGTGATTCCCAGGGGCTAAGGGCCCAGTACTTC.

The rearrangement links TRBV7-3 to TRBJ2-3; D perhaps matches TRBD2 (6 bases). This CDR3 region has 15 residues. Germline V gives CDR1 SGHTA, CDR2 FQGTGA. Trimming took 3 bases from V and 2 from J, leaving 12 bases between them. DNA of the CDR3: TGTGCCAGCAGCTTCTCAGGGCGGGACACAGATACGCAGTATTTT. Protein: CASSFSGRDTDTQYF. Variable domain in full (rest from reference TRBV7-3 and TRBJ2-3): GAGVSQTPSNKVTEKGKYVELRCDPISGHTALYWYRQSLGQGPEFLIYFQGTGAADDSGLPNDRFFAVRPEGSVSTLKIQRTERGDSAVYLCASSFSGRDTDTQYFGPGTRLTVL.